This T cell receptor (beta chain) came from a study of blood T cell repertoires in COVID-19. This CDR3 region has 13 residues. Trimming at V came to 6 bases and at J to 5 bases, leaving 5 bases not matched to a gene. Germline V gene data show CDR1 as SNHLY and CDR2 as FYNNEI. Measured with immunoSEQ multiplex PCR; TCRdb has only the in-frame clones, and not every one. Of some 130,000 clones in the sample, approximately 86% are singletons; the top ten hold about a sixth. The rearrangement joins TRBV2 to TRBJ2-5, with TRBD2 matching over 8 bases. The sample consisted of peripheral blood. The sequence derives from a woman between 50 and 59 years old who had recovered from COVID-19. The CDR3 here is CASSGTRRETQYF. Written as DNA, the CDR3 is TGTGCCAGCAGCGGGACTAGGAGGGAGACCCAGTACTTC.